This T cell receptor (beta chain) was sequenced in a study of long-term antiretroviral therapy in people with HIV. Trimming took off 0 bases at V and 7 bases at J, with 15 bases between the two ends. This CDR3 contains 14 residues. CDR1 is GTSNPN and CDR2 is SVGIG in the germline V gene (reference sequence). By frequency in the sample, this clone is large. Its antigen is as yet unknown. immunoSEQ v3.0 was run at survey level. Each sample had sequencing targeting about 40,000-55,000 T-cell genomes. Sequencing used immunoSEQ multiplex PCR; TCRdb keeps in-frame clones, though not all of them. Counted here are about 22,000 clones, approximately 84% occurring once; the ten biggest clones make up roughly 7%. Broader study findings: Researchers lacked any data on ART adherence, viral resistance or therapy changes.

The sequence came from a woman in her 30s with HIV. Sequences were derived from unsorted PBMCs, sampled 1.8 years before starting antiretroviral therapy. The chain carries TRBV30 and TRBJ1-2, with a tentative D call TRBD1 (5 bases). CDR3 residues: CAWSVWQGGTGYTF. Here the CDR3 DNA reads TGTGCCTGGAGTGTATGGCAGGGAGGAACTGGCTACACCTTC. Full variable domain (rest looked up from reference TRBV30 and TRBJ1-2): SQTIHQWPATLVQPVGSPLSLECTVEGTSNPNLYWYRQAAGRGLQLLFYSVGIGQISSEVPQNLSASRPQDRQFILSSKKLLLSDSGFYLCAWSVWQGGTGYTFGSGTRLTVV.